A selection of T cell receptor beta chains follows, all from one sample in a study of blood T cell repertoires in COVID-19. Generated by immunoSEQ multiplex PCR, the TCRdb table keeps only in-frame clones and is missing some. This sample has about 150,000 clones, with around 91% found just once. Sequenced: peripheral blood. These TCRs come from a woman in her thirties or forties with acute or convalescent COVID-19. CDR3s include the opening cysteine and the closing phenylalanine or tryptophan. The D gene is left open where the match is weak. A clone size is listed for some rows: how often the clone was seen (once, few, many), or a class if it is expanded.

size: -; D: TRBD1; J: TRBJ2-7; V: TRBV6-2/TRBV6-3; CDR3: CASSLQGYPTEQYF; DNA: TGTGCCAGCAGCTTACAGGGGTATCCCACCGAGCAGTACTTC
size: -; D: -; J: TRBJ1-2; V: TRBV7-3; CDR3: CASSPGENYGYTF; DNA: TGTGCCAGCAGCCCAGGGGAGAACTATGGCTACACCTTC
size: -; D: TRBD1; J: TRBJ1-2; V: TRBV18; CDR3: CASSRGTDANYGYTF; DNA: TGTGCCAGCTCACGGGGGACAGATGCTAACTATGGCTACACCTTC
size: -; D: -; J: TRBJ1-1; V: TRBV27; CDR3: CASSLSPNTEAFF; DNA: TGTGCCAGCAGTTTAAGCCCGAACACTGAAGCTTTCTTT
size: -; D: TRBD1; J: TRBJ1-4; V: TRBV7-8; CDR3: CASSPVQGYNEKLFF; DNA: TGTGCCAGCAGCCCGGTACAGGGGTATAATGAAAAACTGTTTTTT
size: -; D: TRBD2; J: TRBJ2-2; V: TRBV6-1; CDR3: CASSEAPHRLAGGLRDGELFF; DNA: TGTGCCAGCAGTGAAGCGCCCCACCGACTAGCGGGGGGGCTCAGGGACGGGGAGCTGTTTTTT
size: -; D: TRBD2; J: TRBJ2-3; V: TRBV7-2; CDR3: CASSRPSGARTDTQYF; DNA: TGTGCCAGCAGCAGACCTAGCGGGGCTCGCACAGATACGCAGTATTTT
size: once; D: -; J: TRBJ2-1; V: TRBV7-3; CDR3: CASSPRKGEQFF; DNA: TGTGCCAGCAGCCCTAGAAAAGGTGAGCAGTTCTTC
size: few; D: TRBD2; J: TRBJ2-7; V: TRBV28; CDR3: CASRQGLAGFYEQYF; DNA: TGTGCCAGCAGACAAGGACTAGCGGGTTTCTACGAGCAGTACTTC
size: -; D: -; J: TRBJ1-2; V: TRBV19; CDR3: CASRTAGTTNSGHYGYTF; DNA: TGTGCCAGTAGAACCGCCGGGACAACAAACTCCGGACACTATGGCTACACCTTC
size: -; D: -; J: TRBJ1-6; V: TRBV15; CDR3: CATSRDTETVVNSPLHF; DNA: TGTGCCACCAGCAGAGATACTGAAACCGTTGTTAATTCACCCCTCCACTTT
size: -; D: TRBD1; J: TRBJ1-5; V: TRBV7-9; CDR3: CASSGTGVGNQPQHF; DNA: TGTGCCAGCAGCGGGACAGGGGTAGGGAATCAGCCCCAGCATTTT
size: -; D: TRBD1; J: TRBJ1-6; V: TRBV5-1; CDR3: CASSTGQVNNSPLHF; DNA: TGCGCCAGCAGCACGGGACAGGTGAATAATTCACCCCTCCACTTT
size: -; D: TRBD2; J: TRBJ2-1; V: TRBV19; CDR3: CASSISGTSGGEKQFF; DNA: TGTGCCAGTAGTATCTCGGGGACTAGCGGGGGGGAGAAGCAGTTCTTC
size: -; D: TRBD1; J: TRBJ2-1; V: TRBV11-2; CDR3: CASSLMMRDRVFEQFF; DNA: TGTGCCAGCAGCCTGATGATGCGGGACAGGGTCTTTGAGCAGTTCTTC
size: -; D: TRBD2; J: TRBJ2-7; V: TRBV5-4; CDR3: CASSQYSGGSYEQYF; DNA: TGTGCCAGCAGCCAATATAGCGGGGGGTCCTACGAGCAGTACTTC
size: -; D: -; J: TRBJ2-1; V: TRBV11-3; CDR3: CASSPRGHEQFF; DNA: TGTGCCAGCAGCCCCCGTGGCCATGAGCAGTTCTTC
size: -; D: TRBD2; J: TRBJ2-3; V: TRBV28; CDR3: CASSLIAGGSTDTQYF; DNA: TGTGCCAGCAGTTTAATAGCGGGGGGGAGCACAGATACGCAGTATTTT
size: -; D: TRBD1; J: TRBJ1-4; V: TRBV3-1/TRBV3-2; CDR3: CASSQGAGGNEKLFF; DNA: TGTGCCAGCAGCCAAGGTGCAGGGGGGAATGAAAAACTGTTTTTT
size: -; D: TRBD1; J: TRBJ2-3; V: TRBV28; CDR3: CASSMDRGWTDTQYF; DNA: TGTGCCAGCAGTATGGACAGGGGGTGGACAGATACGCAGTATTTT
size: -; D: TRBD2; J: TRBJ2-7; V: TRBV27; CDR3: CASSLWGTGGNEQYF; DNA: TGTGCCAGCAGTTTATGGGGCACGGGGGGAAACGAGCAGTACTTC
size: -; D: TRBD2; J: TRBJ2-1; V: TRBV28; CDR3: CASSLTSGTSGRMYNEQFF; DNA: TGTGCCAGCAGTTTAACCTCCGGGACTAGCGGGAGGATGTACAATGAGCAGTTCTTC
size: -; D: -; J: TRBJ2-3; V: TRBV4-2; CDR3: CASSQDLPSYPDTQYF; DNA: TGTGCCAGCAGCCAAGATTTGCCTAGCTACCCAGATACGCAGTATTTT
size: once; D: -; J: TRBJ1-2; V: TRBV5-4; CDR3: CASSLDLGDGYTF; DNA: TGTGCCAGCAGCTTGGATTTGGGAGATGGCTACACCTTC
size: -; D: -; J: TRBJ1-1; V: TRBV19; CDR3: CASSTLIMTGLGMNTEAFF; DNA: TGTGCCAGTAGTACCCTCATCATGACAGGTCTTGGCATGAACACTGAAGCTTTCTTT
size: once; D: TRBD2; J: TRBJ2-1; V: TRBV9; CDR3: CASSVETSGRAKYNEQFF; DNA: TGTGCCAGCAGCGTAGAAACTAGCGGGAGGGCCAAATACAATGAGCAGTTCTTC
size: once; D: TRBD2; J: TRBJ2-3; V: TRBV30; CDR3: CAWSLPTSGRPDTQYF; DNA: TGTGCCTGGAGTCTTCCGACTAGCGGGAGACCAGATACGCAGTATTTT
size: -; D: TRBD1; J: TRBJ1-2; V: TRBV11-2; CDR3: CASSPPVDRAGYTF; DNA: TGTGCCAGCAGCCCCCCAGTCGACAGGGCTGGCTACACCTTC
size: few; D: -; J: TRBJ2-3; V: TRBV28; CDR3: CASSLILGPGDTQYF; DNA: TGTGCCAGCAGTTTAATCCTGGGTCCAGGGGATACGCAGTATTTT
size: -; D: -; J: TRBJ1-6; V: TRBV18; CDR3: CASSGDSYNSPLHF; DNA: TGTGCCAGCTCAGGAGACTCCTATAATTCACCCCTCCACTTT
size: -; D: TRBD1; J: TRBJ2-1; V: TRBV6-2/TRBV6-3; CDR3: CASSIRGLSSYNEQFF; DNA: TGTGCCAGCAGTATCAGGGGGTTAAGCTCCTACAATGAGCAGTTCTTC